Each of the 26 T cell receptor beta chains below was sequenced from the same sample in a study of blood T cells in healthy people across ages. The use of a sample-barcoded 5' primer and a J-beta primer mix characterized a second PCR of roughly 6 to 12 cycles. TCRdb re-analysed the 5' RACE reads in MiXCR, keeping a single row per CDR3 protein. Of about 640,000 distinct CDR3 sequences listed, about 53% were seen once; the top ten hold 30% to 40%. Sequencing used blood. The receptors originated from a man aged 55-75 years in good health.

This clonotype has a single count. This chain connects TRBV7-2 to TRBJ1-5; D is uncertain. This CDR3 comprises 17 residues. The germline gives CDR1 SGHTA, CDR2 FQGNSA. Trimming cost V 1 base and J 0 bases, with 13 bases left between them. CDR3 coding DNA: TGTGCCAGCAGCTTAGATATCGGCACCTTTAGCAATCAGCCCCAGCATTTT. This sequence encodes CASSLDIGTFSNQPQHF.

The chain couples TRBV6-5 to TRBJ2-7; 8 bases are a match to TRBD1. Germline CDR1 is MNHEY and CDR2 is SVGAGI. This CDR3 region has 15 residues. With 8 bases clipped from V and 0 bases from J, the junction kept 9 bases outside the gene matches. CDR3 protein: CASRRTGQGSYEQYF. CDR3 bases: TGTGCCAGCCGCCGGACAGGGCAAGGCTCCTACGAGCAGTACTTC.

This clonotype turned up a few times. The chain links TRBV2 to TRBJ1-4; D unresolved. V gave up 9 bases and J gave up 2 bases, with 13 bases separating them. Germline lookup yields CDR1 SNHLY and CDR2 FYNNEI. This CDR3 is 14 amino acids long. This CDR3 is CASAAADTNEKLFF. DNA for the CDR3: TGTGCCAGTGCCGCGGCGGATACTAATGAAAAACTGTTTTTT. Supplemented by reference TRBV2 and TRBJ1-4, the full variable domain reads EPEVTQTPSHQVTQMGQEVILRCVPISNHLYFYWYRQILGQKVEFLVSFYNNEISEKSEIFDDQFSVERPDGSNFTLKIRSTKLEDSAMYFCASAAADTNEKLFFGSGTQLSVL.

CDR3 region: CASSATGVGNYNEQFF. CDR3 in DNA: TGTGCCAGCAGTGCCACAGGGGTAGGGAACTACAATGAGCAGTTCTTC. V is TRBV28 and J is TRBJ2-1; 7 bases line up with TRBD1. The germline V gene has CDR1 MDHEN and CDR2 SYDVKM. The CDR3 loop spans 16 amino acids. Losses at the gene ends were 5 bases for V and 3 bases for J; bases not matched to a gene: 10.

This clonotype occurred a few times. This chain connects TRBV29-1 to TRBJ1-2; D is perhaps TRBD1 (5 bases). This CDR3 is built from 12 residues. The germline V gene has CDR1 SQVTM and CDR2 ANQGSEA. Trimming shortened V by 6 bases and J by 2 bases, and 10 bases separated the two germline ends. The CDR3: CSVRDLNYGYTF. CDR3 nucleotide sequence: TGCAGCGTCAGGGACCTCAACTATGGCTACACCTTC.

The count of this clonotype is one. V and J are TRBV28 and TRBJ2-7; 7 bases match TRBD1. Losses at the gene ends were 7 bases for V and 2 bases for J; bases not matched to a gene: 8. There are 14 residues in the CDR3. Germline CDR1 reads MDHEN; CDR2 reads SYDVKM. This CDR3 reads CASIGTADTYEQYF. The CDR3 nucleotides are TGTGCCAGCATCGGGACAGCAGATACCTACGAGCAGTACTTC.

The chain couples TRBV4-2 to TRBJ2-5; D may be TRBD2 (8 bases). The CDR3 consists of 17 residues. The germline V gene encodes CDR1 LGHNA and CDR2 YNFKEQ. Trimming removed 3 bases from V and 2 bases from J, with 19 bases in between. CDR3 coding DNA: TGTGCCAGCAGCCAGGGGGGGGACAGCGGGGGACAAGAGACCCAGTACTTC. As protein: CASSQGGDSGGQETQYF.

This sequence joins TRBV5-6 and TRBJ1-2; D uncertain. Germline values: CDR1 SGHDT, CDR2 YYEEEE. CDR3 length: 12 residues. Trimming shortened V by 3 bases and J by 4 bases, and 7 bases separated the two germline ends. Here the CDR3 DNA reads TGTGCCAGCAGCTCGGCAGGCTATGGCTACACCTTC. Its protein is CASSSAGYGYTF.

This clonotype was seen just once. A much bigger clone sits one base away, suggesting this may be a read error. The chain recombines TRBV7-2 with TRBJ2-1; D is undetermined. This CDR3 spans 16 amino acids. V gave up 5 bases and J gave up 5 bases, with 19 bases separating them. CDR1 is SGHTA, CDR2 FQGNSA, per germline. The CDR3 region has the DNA TGTGCCAGCAGCCCTCCGGAACTCCCGAGGAACAATGAGCAGTTCTTC. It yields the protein CASSPPELPRNNEQFF.

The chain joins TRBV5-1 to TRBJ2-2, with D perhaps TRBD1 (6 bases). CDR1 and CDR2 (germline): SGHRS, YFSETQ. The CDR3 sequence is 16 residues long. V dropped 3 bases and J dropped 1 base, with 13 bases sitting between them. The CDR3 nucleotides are TGCGCCAGCAGCTATACAGGGACGCGGAACACCGGGGAGCTGTTTTTT. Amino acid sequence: CASSYTGTRNTGELFF.

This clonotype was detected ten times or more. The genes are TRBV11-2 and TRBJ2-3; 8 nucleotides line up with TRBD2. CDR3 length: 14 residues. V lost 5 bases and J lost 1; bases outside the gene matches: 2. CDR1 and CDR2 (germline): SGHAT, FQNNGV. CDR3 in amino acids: CASSPTSGTDTQYF. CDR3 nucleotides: TGTGCCAGCAGCCCGACTAGCGGCACAGATACGCAGTATTTT.

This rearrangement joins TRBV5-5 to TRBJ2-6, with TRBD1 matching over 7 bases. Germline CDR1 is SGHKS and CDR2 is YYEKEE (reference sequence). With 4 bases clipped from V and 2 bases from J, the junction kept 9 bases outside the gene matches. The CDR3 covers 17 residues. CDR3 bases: TGTGCCAGCAGCAGGGAGCAAACAGGGGCTGGGGCCAACGTCCTGACTTTC. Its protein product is CASSREQTGAGANVLTF.

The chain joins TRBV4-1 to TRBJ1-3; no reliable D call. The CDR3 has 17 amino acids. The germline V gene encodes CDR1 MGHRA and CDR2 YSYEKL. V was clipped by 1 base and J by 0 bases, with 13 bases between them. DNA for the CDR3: TGCGCCAGCAGCCAAGGCGGCAGCGCCTTCTCTGGAAACACCATATATTTT. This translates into CASSQGGSAFSGNTIYF.

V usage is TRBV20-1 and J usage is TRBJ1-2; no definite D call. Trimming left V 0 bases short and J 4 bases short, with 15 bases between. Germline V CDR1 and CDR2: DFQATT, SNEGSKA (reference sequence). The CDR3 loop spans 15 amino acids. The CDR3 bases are TGCAGTGCTAGAGATAGGAACAGCCCCTCCTATGGCTACACCTTC. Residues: CSARDRNSPSYGYTF.

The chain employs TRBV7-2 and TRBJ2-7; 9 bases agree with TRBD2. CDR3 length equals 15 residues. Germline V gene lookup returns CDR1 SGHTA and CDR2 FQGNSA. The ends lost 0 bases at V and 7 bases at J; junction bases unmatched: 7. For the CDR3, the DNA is TGTGCCAGCAGCTTAGCCGGGACTAGCAATAATGAGCAGTACTTC. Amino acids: CASSLAGTSNNEQYF. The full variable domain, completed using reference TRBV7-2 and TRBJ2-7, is GAGVSQSPSNKVTEKGKDVELRCDPISGHTALYWYRQSLGQGLEFLIYFQGNSAPDKSGLPSDRFSAERTGGSVSTLTIQRTQQEDSAVYLCASSLAGTSNNEQYFGPGTRLTVT.

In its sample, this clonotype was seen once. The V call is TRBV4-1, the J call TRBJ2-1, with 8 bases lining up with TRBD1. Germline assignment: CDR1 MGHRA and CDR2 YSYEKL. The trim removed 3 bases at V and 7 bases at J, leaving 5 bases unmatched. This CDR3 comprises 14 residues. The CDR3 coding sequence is TGCGCCAGCAGCCACGTGGACAGGGAGAATGAGCAGTTCTTC. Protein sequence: CASSHVDRENEQFF.

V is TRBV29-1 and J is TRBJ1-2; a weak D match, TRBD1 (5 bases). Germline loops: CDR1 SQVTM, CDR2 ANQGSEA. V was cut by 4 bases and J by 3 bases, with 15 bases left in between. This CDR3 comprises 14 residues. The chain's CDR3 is CSVVGVRGDYGYTF. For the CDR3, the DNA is TGCAGCGTTGTGGGGGTACGCGGGGACTATGGCTACACCTTC. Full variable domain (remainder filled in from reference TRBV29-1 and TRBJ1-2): SAVISQKPSRDICQRGTSLTIQCQVDSQVTMMFWYRQQPGQSLTLIATANQGSEATYESGFVIDKFPISRPNLTFSTLTVSNMSPEDSSIYLCSVVGVRGDYGYTFGSGTRLTVV.

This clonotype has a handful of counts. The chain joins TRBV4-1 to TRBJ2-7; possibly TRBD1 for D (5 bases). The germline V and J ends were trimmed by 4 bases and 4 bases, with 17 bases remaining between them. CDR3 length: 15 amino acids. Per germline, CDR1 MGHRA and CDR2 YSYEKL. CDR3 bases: TGCGCCAGCAGCCTGCGGACACTGGGCGCATACGAGCAGTACTTC. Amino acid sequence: CASSLRTLGAYEQYF.

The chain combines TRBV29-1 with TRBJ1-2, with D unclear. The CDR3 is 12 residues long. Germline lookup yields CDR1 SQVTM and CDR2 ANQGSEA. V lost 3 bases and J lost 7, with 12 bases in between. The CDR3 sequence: CSVDEGGSGYTF. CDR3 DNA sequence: TGCAGCGTTGATGAGGGCGGTTCTGGCTACACCTTC.

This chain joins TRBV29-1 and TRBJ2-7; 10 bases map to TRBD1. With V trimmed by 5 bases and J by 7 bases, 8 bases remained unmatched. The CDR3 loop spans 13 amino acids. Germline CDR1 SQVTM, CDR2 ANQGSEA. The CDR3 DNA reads TGCAGCGTTACACGACAGGGGGCTGGTGAGCAGTACTTC. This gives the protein CSVTRQGAGEQYF.

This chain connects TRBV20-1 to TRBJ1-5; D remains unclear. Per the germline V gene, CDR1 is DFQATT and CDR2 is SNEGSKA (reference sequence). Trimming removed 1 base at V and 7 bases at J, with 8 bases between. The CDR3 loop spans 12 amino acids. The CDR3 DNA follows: TGCAGTGCTAGAGGCGGGGTGCAGCCCCAGCATTTT. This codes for CSARGGVQPQHF.

The chain's CDR3 is CASSVPGGLYEQYF. CDR3 in DNA: TGTGCCAGCAGCGTCCCCGGGGGCCTCTACGAGCAGTACTTC. The chain has TRBV21-1 and TRBJ2-7; whether TRBD1, the table's D call, matches the DNA was not checked. TRBV21-1 is marked as a pseudogene. The CDR3 length is 14 residues.

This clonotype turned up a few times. CDR3 sequence: CASSGGGAAEETQYF. The CDR3 DNA follows: TGTGCCAGCAGTGGAGGGGGGGCGGCCGAAGAGACCCAGTACTTC. V and J are TRBV6-5 and TRBJ2-5; possibly TRBD2 for D (7 bases). This CDR3 is 15 amino acids long. From germline, CDR1 is MNHEY and CDR2 SVGAGI. V was clipped by 5 bases and J by 3 bases, with 16 bases between them.

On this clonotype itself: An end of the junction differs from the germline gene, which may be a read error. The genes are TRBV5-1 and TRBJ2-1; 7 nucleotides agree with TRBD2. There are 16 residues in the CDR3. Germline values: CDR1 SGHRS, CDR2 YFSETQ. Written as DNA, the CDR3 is TGCGCCAGCAGCTTGGGACTAGCTGCCTCCCACAATGAGCAGTTCTTC. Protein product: CASSLGLAASHNEQFF. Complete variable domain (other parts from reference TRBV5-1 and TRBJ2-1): KAGVTQTPRYLIKTRGQQVTLSCSPISGHRSVSWYQQTPGQGLQFLFEYFSETQRNKGNFPGRFSGRQFSNSRSEMNVSTLELGDSALYLCASSLGLAASHNEQFFGPGTRLTVL.

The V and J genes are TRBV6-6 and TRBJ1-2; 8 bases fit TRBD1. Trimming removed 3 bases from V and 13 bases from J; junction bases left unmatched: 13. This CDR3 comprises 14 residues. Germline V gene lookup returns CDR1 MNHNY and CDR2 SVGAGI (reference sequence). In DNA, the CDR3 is TGTGCCAGCAGTTATGGCCCAGGGGGCGGAGATGCCACCTTC. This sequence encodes CASSYGPGGGDATF.

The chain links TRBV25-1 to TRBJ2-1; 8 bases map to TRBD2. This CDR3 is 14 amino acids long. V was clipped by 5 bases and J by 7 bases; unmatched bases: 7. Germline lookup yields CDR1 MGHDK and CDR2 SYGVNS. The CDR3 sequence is CASSIPGLVNEQFF. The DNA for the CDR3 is TGTGCCAGCAGTATACCGGGACTAGTGAATGAGCAGTTCTTC.